These 5 T cell receptor beta chains were all obtained from the same sample, sequenced in a study of blood T cell repertoires in COVID-19. Using immunoSEQ multiplex PCR, the repertoire was profiled, and TCRdb retains in-frame clones only, with some absent. Among 470,000 or so clones, roughly 87% were seen once, and the ten largest hold almost 2%. Specimen: PBMCs or T cells enriched from blood (not recorded which). These receptor sequences come from a woman aged 18-29 years with acute COVID-19.

In regard to this clone: This sample includes further DNA sequences coding for the same CDR3. J is TRBJ2-3 and V is TRBV19; 9 nucleotides align to TRBD1. This CDR3 is built from 14 residues. The J segment lost 1 base and the V segment lost 6 bases, leaving 2 bases of the junction unmatched. The V gene's germline CDR1 is LNHDA and CDR2 SQIVND (reference sequence). DNA for the CDR3: TGTGCCAGTAGCAGGGACAGGGGCACAGATACGCAGTATTTT. As protein: CASSRDRGTDTQYF.

The V and J genes are TRBV10-2 and TRBJ2-7; tentatively, D is TRBD2 (6 bases). V lost 3 bases and J 6 bases, leaving 12 bases between the germline ends. Germline CDR1 and CDR2: WSHSY and SAAADI. The CDR3 is 13 residues long. As DNA, the CDR3 is TGCGCCAGCAGTGACCCGGGACTTAGCGAGCAGTACTTC. Translation gives CASSDPGLSEQYF.

The V gene is TRBV6-5, the J gene TRBJ1-1; TRBD1 agrees at 7 bases. The CDR3 consists of 14 residues. Per the germline V gene, CDR1 is MNHEY and CDR2 is SVGAGI. Losses at the gene ends were 6 bases for V and 1 base for J; bases not matched to a gene: 5. The CDR3 sequence is CASRGQEGNTEAFF. The CDR3 DNA follows: TGTGCCAGCAGAGGACAGGAGGGGAACACTGAAGCTTTCTTT.

This chain connects TRBV10-3 to TRBJ2-7; no clear D. The CDR3 extends over 13 amino acids. The germline gives CDR1 ENHRY, CDR2 SYGVKD. V lost 0 bases, J lost 2 bases, and 5 bases lay in between. The CDR3 region is CAISESSTYEQYF. In nucleotides, the CDR3 is TGTGCCATCAGTGAGTCGTCTACCTACGAGCAGTACTTC.

The chain uses TRBV19 and TRBJ1-1, with a tentative D call TRBD1 (5 bases). V gave up 6 bases and J gave up 0 bases, with 11 bases separating them. The CDR3 spans 14 residues. Germline V CDR1 and CDR2: LNHDA, SQIVND (reference sequence). The CDR3 sequence: CASSDRVMNTEAFF. As DNA, the CDR3 is TGTGCCAGTAGCGACAGAGTTATGAACACTGAAGCTTTCTTT.